What follows are 8 T cell receptor beta chains derived from one specimen sequenced in a study of OX40 agonist ivuxolimab in advanced cancers. The repertoire was sequenced with immunoSEQ multiplex PCR; TCRdb's copy has only in-frame clones and lacks some. The profile shows roughly 19,000 clones, around four fifths of them singletons. The specimen comprised CD4+ or CD8+ T cells sorted from blood, sampled in a trial of the OX40 agonist ivuxolimab. The receptors come from an adult with an advanced solid tumor such as melanoma, head and neck, liver or kidney cancer.

The chain joins TRBV7-9 to TRBJ2-7, with a weak D call TRBD1 (6 bases). Trimming removed 5 bases from V and 2 bases from J, with 7 bases in between. In germline, CDR1 is SEHNR, CDR2 FQNEAQ (reference sequence). CDR3 length: 12 residues. This CDR3 reads CASSRQAYEQYF. The CDR3 region has the DNA TGTGCCAGCAGCCGACAGGCCTACGAGCAGTACTTC.

The rearrangement links TRBV6-6 to TRBJ2-5; D not certain. Per germline, CDR1 MNHNY and CDR2 SVGAGI (reference sequence). The V gene lost 3 bases and the J gene lost 5 bases, with 13 bases spanning the gap. The CDR3 has 14 residues. In nucleotides, the CDR3 is TGTGCCAGCAGTTATTCGGTGCAGATGGAGACCCAGTACTTC. This translates into CASSYSVQMETQYF.

This rearrangement joins TRBV5-1 to TRBJ2-2, with a weak D call TRBD1 (5 bases). CDR3 length equals 15 residues. Trimming pared 0 bases from V and 3 bases from J, leaving 9 bases between. The germline CDR1 and CDR2 sequences are SGHRS and YFSETQ. This CDR3 is CASSLGQTDTGELFF. The DNA of the CDR3 is TGCGCCAGCAGCTTGGGACAGACGGACACCGGGGAGCTGTTTTTT.

The chain links TRBV7-2 to TRBJ1-3; no firm D call. CDR1 and CDR2 (germline): SGHTA, FQGNSA. The CDR3 consists of 15 residues. With 4 bases removed from V and 2 bases from J, the gap between germline ends came to 12 bases. The CDR3 sequence is CASSSYKQAGNTIYF. CDR3 coding DNA: TGTGCCAGCAGCTCCTATAAGCAAGCTGGAAACACCATATATTTT.

The genes are TRBV7-2 and TRBJ2-3; 11 bases align to TRBD2. The germline gives CDR1 SGHTA, CDR2 FQGNSA. The junction had 8 bases not matched to a gene; V was cut back by 0 bases and J by 3 bases. This CDR3 comprises 18 residues. CDR3 sequence (DNA): TGTGCCAGCAGCTTAGCCTCATCACTAGCGGGGGTAACAGATACGCAGTATTTT. Amino acid sequence: CASSLASSLAGVTDTQYF.

This clone appeared a few times. The rearrangement uses TRBV11-2 and TRBJ2-1; TRBD2 is a possible D gene (7 bases). Germline V gene data show CDR1 as SGHAT and CDR2 as FQNNGV. The CDR3 is 16 residues long. Deletions cut 6 bases from V and 4 bases from J, with 19 bases between. CDR3 protein: CASSAGGEGGYNEQFF. The CDR3 DNA sequence: TGTGCCAGCAGTGCTGGAGGGGAGGGGGGATACAATGAGCAGTTCTTC.

This chain joins TRBV6-6 and TRBJ2-1; D possibly corresponds to TRBD2 (5 bases). V was clipped by 7 bases and J by 6 bases, with 10 bases between them. Per the germline V gene, CDR1 is MNHNY and CDR2 is SVGAGI (reference sequence). The CDR3 extends over 12 amino acids. CDR3 residues: CASTRGRNEQFF. The CDR3 region has the DNA TGTGCCAGCACACGAGGGCGCAATGAGCAGTTCTTC.

This chain uses TRBV13 with TRBJ2-1, with 8 bases matching TRBD1. CDR1 is PRHDT and CDR2 is FYEKMQ in the germline V gene (reference sequence). V trimming: 5 bases; J trimming: 9 bases; junction bases outside the gene matches: 12. The CDR3 contains 15 residues. CDR3: CASSQPGGDAVEQFF. CDR3 bases: TGTGCCAGCAGCCAACCAGGGGGCGATGCGGTTGAGCAGTTCTTC.